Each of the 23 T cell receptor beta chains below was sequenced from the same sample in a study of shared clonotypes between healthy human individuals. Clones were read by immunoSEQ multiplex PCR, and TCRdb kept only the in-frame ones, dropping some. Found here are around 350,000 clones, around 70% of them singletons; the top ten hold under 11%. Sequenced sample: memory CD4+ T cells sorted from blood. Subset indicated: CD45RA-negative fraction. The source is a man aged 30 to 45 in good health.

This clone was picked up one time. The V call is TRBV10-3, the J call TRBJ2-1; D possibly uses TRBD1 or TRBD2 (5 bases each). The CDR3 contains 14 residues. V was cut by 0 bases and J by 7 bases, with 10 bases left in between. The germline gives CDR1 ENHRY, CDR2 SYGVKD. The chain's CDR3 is CAISESGGVNEQFF. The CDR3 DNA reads TGTGCCATCAGTGAGTCTGGGGGAGTGAATGAGCAGTTCTTC.

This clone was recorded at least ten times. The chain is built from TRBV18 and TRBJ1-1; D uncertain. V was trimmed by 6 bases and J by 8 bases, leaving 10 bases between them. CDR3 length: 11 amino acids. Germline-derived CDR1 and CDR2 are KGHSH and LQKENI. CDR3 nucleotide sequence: TGTGCCAGCTCCGACATGAGGGAAGCTTTCTTT. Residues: CASSDMREAFF.

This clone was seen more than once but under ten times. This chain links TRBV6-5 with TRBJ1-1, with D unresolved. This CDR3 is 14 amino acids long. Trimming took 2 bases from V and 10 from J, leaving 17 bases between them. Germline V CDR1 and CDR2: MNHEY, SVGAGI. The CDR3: CASSYPSAGSRAFF. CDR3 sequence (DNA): TGTGCCAGCAGTTACCCTTCGGCCGGTTCAAGAGCTTTCTTT.

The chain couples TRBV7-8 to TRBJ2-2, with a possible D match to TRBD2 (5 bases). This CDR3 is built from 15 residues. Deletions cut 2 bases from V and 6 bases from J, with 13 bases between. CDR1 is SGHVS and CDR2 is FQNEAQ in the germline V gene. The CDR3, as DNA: TGTGCCAGCAGCTTACTAGCCCAGTGGTCCGGGGAGCTGTTTTTT. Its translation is CASSLLAQWSGELFF.

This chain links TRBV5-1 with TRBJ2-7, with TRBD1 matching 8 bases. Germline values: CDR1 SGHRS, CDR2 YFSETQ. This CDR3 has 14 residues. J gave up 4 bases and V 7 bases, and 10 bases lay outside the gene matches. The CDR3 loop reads CASRPGGAGYEQYF. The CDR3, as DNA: TGCGCCAGCCGCCCAGGGGGCGCCGGGTACGAGCAGTACTTC.

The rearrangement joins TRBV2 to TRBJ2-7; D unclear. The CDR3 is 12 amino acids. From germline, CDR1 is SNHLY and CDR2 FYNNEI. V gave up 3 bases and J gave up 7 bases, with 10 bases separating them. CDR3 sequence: CASSEVRLEQYF. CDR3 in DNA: TGTGCCAGCAGTGAGGTCCGGTTGGAGCAGTACTTC.

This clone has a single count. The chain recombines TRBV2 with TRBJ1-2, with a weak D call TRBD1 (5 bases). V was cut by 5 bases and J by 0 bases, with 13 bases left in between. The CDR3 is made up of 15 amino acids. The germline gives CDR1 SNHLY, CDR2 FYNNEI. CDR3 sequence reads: CASSPPGLSNYGYTF. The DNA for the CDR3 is TGTGCCAGCAGTCCCCCAGGGCTGTCTAACTATGGCTACACCTTC.

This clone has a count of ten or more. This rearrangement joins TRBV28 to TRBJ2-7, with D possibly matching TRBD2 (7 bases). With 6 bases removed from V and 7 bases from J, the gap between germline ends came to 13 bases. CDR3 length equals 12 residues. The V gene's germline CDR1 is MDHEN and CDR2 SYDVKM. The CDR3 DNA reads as TGTGCCAGCAGAGGGGGGGGATGGGAGCAGTACTTC. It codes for CASRGGGWEQYF.

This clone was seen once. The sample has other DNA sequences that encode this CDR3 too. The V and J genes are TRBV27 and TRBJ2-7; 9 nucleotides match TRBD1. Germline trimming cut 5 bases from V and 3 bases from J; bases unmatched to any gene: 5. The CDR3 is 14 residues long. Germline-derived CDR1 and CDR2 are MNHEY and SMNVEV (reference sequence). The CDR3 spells CASSPGQGLYEQYF. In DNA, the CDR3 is TGTGCCAGCAGTCCGGGACAGGGCCTCTACGAGCAGTACTTC.

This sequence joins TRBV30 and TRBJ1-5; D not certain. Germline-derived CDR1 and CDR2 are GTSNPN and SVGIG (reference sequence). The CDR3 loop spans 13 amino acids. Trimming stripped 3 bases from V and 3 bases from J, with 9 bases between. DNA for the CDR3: TGTGCCTGGAGGGCCTCATACAATCAGCCCCAGCATTTT. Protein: CAWRASYNQPQHF.

CDR3 sequence reads: CASNHITRGRGPRAFF. The CDR3 coding sequence is TGCGCCAGCAACCACATTACTAGGGGCAGGGGTCCTCGCGCTTTCTTT. The rearrangement links TRBV4-1 to TRBJ1-1, with D perhaps matching TRBD1 (6 bases). The germline V gene has CDR1 MGHRA and CDR2 YSYEKL. This CDR3 is built from 16 residues. V lost 7 bases, J lost 11 bases, and 29 bases lay in between.

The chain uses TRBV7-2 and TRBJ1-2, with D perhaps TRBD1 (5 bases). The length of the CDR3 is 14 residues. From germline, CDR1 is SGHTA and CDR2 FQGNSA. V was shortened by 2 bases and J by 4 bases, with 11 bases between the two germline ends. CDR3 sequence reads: CASSLRQGGYGYTF. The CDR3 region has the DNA TGTGCCAGCAGCTTAAGGCAGGGAGGCTATGGCTACACCTTC.

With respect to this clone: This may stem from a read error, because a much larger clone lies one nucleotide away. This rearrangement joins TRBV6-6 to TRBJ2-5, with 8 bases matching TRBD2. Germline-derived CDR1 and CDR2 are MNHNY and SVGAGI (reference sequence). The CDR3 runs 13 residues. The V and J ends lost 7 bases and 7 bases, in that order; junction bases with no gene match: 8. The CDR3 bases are TGTGCCAGCAACATGGACGGGGGGGGGACCCAGTACTTC. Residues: CASNMDGGGTQYF.

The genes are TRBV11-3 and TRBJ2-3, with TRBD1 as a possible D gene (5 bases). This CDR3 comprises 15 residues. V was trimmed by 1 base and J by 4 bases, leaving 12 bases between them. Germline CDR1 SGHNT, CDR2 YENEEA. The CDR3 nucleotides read TGTGCCAGCAGCTTAGGGGGCCAAAGTGCAGATACGCAGTATTTT. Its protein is CASSLGGQSADTQYF.

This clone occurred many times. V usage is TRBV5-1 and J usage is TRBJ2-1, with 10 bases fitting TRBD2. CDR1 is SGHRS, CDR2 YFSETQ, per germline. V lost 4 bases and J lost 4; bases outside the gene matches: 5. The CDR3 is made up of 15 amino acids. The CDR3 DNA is TGCGCCAGCAGCCCTGGGACTAGCGCATACAATGAGCAGTTCTTC. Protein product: CASSPGTSAYNEQFF.

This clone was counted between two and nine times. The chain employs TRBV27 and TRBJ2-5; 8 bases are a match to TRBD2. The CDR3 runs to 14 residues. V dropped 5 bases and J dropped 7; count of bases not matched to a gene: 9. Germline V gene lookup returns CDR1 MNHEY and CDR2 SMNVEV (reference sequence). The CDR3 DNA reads TGTGCCAGCAGTCCTCTTTCGGCGGGGGGGACCCAGTACTTC. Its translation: CASSPLSAGGTQYF.

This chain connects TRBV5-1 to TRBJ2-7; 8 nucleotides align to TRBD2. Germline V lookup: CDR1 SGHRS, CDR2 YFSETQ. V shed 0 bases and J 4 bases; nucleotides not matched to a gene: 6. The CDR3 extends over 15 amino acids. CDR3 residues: CASSLGSGSGYEQYF. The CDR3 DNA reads TGCGCCAGCAGCTTGGGAAGCGGGAGCGGGTACGAGCAGTACTTC.

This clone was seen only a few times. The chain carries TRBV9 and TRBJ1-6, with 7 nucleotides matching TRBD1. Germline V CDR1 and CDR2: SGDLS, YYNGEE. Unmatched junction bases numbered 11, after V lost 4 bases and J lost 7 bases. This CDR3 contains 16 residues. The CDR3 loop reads CASSPVGTAMNSPLHF. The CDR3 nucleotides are TGTGCCAGCAGCCCGGTGGGGACAGCTATGAATTCACCCCTCCACTTT.

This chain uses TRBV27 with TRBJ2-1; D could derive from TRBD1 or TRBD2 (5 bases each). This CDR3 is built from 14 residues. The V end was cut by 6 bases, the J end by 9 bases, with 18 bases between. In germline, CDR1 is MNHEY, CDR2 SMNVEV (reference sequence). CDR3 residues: CASRTGPTAGEQFF. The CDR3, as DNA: TGTGCCAGCAGGACGGGACCCACGGCTGGTGAGCAGTTCTTC.

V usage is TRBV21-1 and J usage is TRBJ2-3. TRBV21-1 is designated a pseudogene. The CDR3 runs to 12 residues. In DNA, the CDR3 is TGTGCCAGCAGCAAAGCGTGGAATACGCAGTATTTT. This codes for CASSKAWNTQYF.

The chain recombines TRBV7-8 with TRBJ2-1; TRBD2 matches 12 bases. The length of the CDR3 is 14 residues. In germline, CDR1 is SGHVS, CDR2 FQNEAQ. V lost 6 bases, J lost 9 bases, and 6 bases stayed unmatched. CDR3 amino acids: CASSPSGRAGEQFF. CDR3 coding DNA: TGTGCCAGCAGTCCTAGCGGGAGGGCCGGTGAGCAGTTCTTC.

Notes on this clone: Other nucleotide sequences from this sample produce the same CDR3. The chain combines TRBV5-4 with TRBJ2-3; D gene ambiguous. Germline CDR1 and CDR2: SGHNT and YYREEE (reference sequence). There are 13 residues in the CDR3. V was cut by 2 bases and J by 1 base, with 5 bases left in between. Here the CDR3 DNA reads TGTGCCAGCAGCTTCAGCGGCACAGATACGCAGTATTTT. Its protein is CASSFSGTDTQYF.

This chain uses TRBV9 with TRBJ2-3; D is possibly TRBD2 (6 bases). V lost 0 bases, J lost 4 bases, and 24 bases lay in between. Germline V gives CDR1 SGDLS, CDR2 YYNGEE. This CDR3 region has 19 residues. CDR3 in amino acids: CASSVEERVWRFWADTQYF. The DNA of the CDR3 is TGTGCCAGCAGCGTAGAAGAGCGGGTGTGGAGGTTTTGGGCAGATACGCAGTATTTT.